Included here is one T cell receptor beta chain sequence, with context. It lacks a known antigen. The data were taken from a study of T cell clusters in autoimmune cytopenias (dated by TCRdb to between 2018 and 2020). Describing the broader study: A mean age of almost 57 years and a median age of around 58 years were recorded for the healthy donor controls, of whom about half of the roughly 43 were female. A median TRB sequencing depth of approximately 50,000 reads per sample was reached, and a median of approximately 2,400 distinct TRB clonotypes per sample was obtained. Peripheral blood TRB and IGH repertoires were sequenced in autoimmune cytopenia patients at active disease and during treatment follow-up, alongside healthy, CLL and autoimmune hepatitis controls. The study was designed to test whether a disease-specific immune repertoire signature usable as a blood-based biomarker is carried by autoimmune cytopenia patients. For primary cytopenia, about 23 age-matched healthy donors were used as controls, and for secondary cytopenia, some 15 age-matched CLL patients were used as controls. Repertoires from autoimmune hepatitis patients were compared with those of about two dozen healthy donors matched for age and sex. Paper-wide results and their limitations: The T cell clusters were only ever defined in silico, so experimental validation of their functional role was still needed. A lack of physiological T cell clusters in primary autoimmune cytopenia patients was suggested by GLIPH, as 51 clusters were found to be exclusive to healthy donors versus about 16 exclusive to patients. Healthy donors showed around 3.3-fold more exclusive TRB clusters than active autoimmune hepatitis patients, consistent with an autoimmunity-wide signature. The cluster-lack signature was not observed for secondary cytopenia versus CLL, as the signature was apparently masked by the dominant lymphoma-associated repertoire. Shifts in the TRB repertoire, including less even repertoires in secondary cytopenia and CLL, were mostly a reflection of lymphoma bias and not of autoimmunity.

Each sample's TRB amplification started from 250 ng of peripheral blood genomic DNA, which corresponds to approximately 36,000 genome equivalents. The germline V gene gives CDR1 as MDHEN and CDR2 as SYDVKM. The CDR3 runs 13 amino acids, cysteine and phenylalanine included. No DNA sequence is on record. TRB rearrangements were amplified by multiplex PCR following a touch-down protocol, with the TRB-A and TRB-B primer pools mixed in one tube. Two consecutive PCR reactions with Phusion HS II polymerase added Illumina adapters and sample indices to the amplicons. The amplicons were gel-purified using the NucleoSpin Gel and PCR Clean-up kit, after which quantification was performed by Qubit and quality was checked on an Agilent 2100 Bioanalyzer. Sequencing of the libraries was done on an Illumina MiSeq with 600-cycle, single-indexed, paired-end runs. Regarding the original processing steps: TRB reads were aligned and assembled with MiXCR version 2.1.12 using the default MiXCR reference library. Each unique CDR3 nucleotide sequence defined a clone, and only productive sequences with at least two reads were analysed. Alpha-parameterized diversity profiles (alpha 0 to 5), including the Shannon (alpha 1) and Simpson (alpha 2) indices, were computed with an R script to assess repertoire diversity. The tcR package was used to compute combinatorial TRB VJ usage, which was then compared between cohorts by principal component analysis with ade4. GLIPH was used to cluster TCRbeta CDR3s in pairs of cohorts matched for age and read depth, and a Wilcoxon test was used to compare cluster frequencies. After the reads were reprocessed by TCRdb, one entry was made per CDR3 protein sequence, with no DNA. The V and J calls here are based on TCRdb, not the publication. This sample's table contains 4,600 or so distinct CDR3 sequences. 11% of the sample is in the top ten clones.

The same data also contributed to another study, on T cell repertoires in aging, cancer and after chemotherapy. The second study reports: Six donor age groups were covered, ranging from 30 or younger up to 70 or older, and each group contained at least three individuals. TCR repertoires from healthy donor controls were recorded over periods of several months to years and showed clear clonal overlap between repeated samplings. About 9.3 million TCR reads were contained in the full dataset. Significantly lower blood TCR diversity and higher clonality were observed in untreated patients with hematological or solid cancers than in age-matched healthy donors. Declining TCR diversity with age in healthy donors was mainly explained by loss of richness; in cancer patients, loss of evenness also contributed. In both cancer cohorts, median generation probability rose over the chemotherapy interval, which suggests that the repertoire was reconstituted through rebound thymic output. The authors noted that the repertoire data do not allow conclusions about immunological memory after chemotherapy. To examine immunoaging and T cell reconstitution after chemotherapy, the study profiled TCR beta repertoires in peripheral blood from healthy donors and cancer patients. Alongside 95 to 100 healthy donors serving as a reference group, the cohort included some 220 cancer patients, of whom some 90 had hematological cancers and more than 110 had solid cancers. MiXCR versions 2.12 and 3.0.5 were used to process the TRB sequences. The repertoire metrics were Shannon diversity, evenness, clonality (defined as one minus evenness), and alpha-parameterized diversity profiles covering alpha 0 to 5. The IGoR algorithm was used to calculate generation probabilities for clones in the paired samples taken before and after chemotherapy.

The sequence derives from a human donor in good health. The source material was peripheral blood. In this chain, TRBV28 is recombined with TRBJ2-1; TCRdb lists TRBD2, though no DNA is available to test this call. Here the CDR3 is given as CASTSGNYNEQFF.